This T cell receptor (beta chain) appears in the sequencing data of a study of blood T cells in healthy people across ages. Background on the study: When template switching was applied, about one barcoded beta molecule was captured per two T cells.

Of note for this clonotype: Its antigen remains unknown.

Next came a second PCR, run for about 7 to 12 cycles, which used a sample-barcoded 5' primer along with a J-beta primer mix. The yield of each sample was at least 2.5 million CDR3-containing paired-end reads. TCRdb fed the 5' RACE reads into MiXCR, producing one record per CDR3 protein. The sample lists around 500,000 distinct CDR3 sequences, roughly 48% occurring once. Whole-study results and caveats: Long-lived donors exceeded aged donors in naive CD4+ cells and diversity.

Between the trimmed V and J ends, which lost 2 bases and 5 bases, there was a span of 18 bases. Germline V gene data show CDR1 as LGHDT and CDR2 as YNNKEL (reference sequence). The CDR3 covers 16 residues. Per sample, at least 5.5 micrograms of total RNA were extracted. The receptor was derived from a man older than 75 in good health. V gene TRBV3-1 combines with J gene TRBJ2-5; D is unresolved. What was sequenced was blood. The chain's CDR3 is CASSQTGSGIGETQYF. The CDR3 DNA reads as TGTGCCAGCAGCCAAACGGGTTCAGGCATTGGGGAGACCCAGTACTTC.